The clone carrying this TCR beta chain occurred a few times. These data originate in a study of naive and memory T cell subsets. The beta constant-region primer was an equimolar mix of two oligonucleotides covering TRBC1 and TRBC2. Four rounds of PCR amplified the ligated cDNA using nested alpha and beta constant-region primers plus SP2. TCRdb recomputed calls from the UMI-ligation and nested PCR reads with MiXCR, one row per CDR3 protein. Among about 120,000 distinct CDR3 sequences listed, roughly 32% were seen once. This CDR3 has 13 amino acids. The V end lost 5 bases, the J end lost 0 bases, and 7 bases lay between the germline ends. CDR1 and CDR2 (germline): SGHTA, FQGNSA.

J is TRBJ1-1 and V is TRBV7-2, with D unclear. Input material: central memory CD4+ T cells from blood. The sequence was collected from a human donor in good health. The CDR3 bases are TGTGCCAGCAGCCCAACTATGAACACTGAAGCTTTCTTT. It specifies CASSPTMNTEAFF.